The sequence of this T cell receptor (beta chain) was determined in a study of cytomegalovirus exposure and HLA in healthy donors. Study-level results: Cytomegalovirus association was assigned to about 150 TCR beta chains.

Primers included in the PCR were 60 Vbeta and 13 Jbeta primers. Repertoires were generated with immunoSEQ multiplex PCR, while TCRdb's copy carries only in-frame clones and drops some. The table lists 120,000 or so clones, approximately 68% of them singletons. Points on this clone: Its cognate antigen is unknown.

The CDR3 runs to 12 residues. V lost 2 bases and J 3 bases, leaving 2 bases between the germline ends. Germline-derived CDR1 and CDR2 are SGHDT and YYEEEE. The receptor was derived from a man aged 25-45 years in good health and CMV-seropositive. The rearrangement links TRBV5-6 to TRBJ2-2, with D hard to call. The sample was PBMCs. CDR3 sequence: CASSFYTGELFF. CDR3 sequence (DNA): TGTGCCAGCAGCTTCTACACCGGGGAGCTGTTTTTT.